A single sample gave rise to the 29 T cell receptor beta chains below, sequenced in a study of shared clonotypes between healthy human individuals. Repertoires were generated with immunoSEQ multiplex PCR, while TCRdb's copy carries only in-frame clones and drops some. The table lists approximately 2,000,000 clones, about nine tenths of them singletons, with 0.37% in the top ten. Sequencing was carried out using naive CD4+ T cells from PBMCs. The subset was: CD45RA+ positively selected. The origin of the receptors is a man between 18 and 35 years old in good health. Some clones in this sample may be carry-over from other donors' samples.

The DNA for the CDR3 is TGTGCCACCTCACGGGGCGCGGCTCGGACCTACAATGAGCAGTTCTTC. Amino acids: CATSRGAARTYNEQFF. This chain connects TRBV6-4 to TRBJ2-1; D possibly matches TRBD1 or TRBD2 (5 bases each). Germline V gene sequence: CDR1 MRHNA, CDR2 SNTAGT. There are 16 residues in the CDR3. Trimming removed 10 bases at V and 2 bases at J, with 21 bases between.

In this sample, this clone turned up once. This same CDR3 is encoded by further DNA sequences in the sample. The chain has TRBV18 and TRBJ2-1; 9 bases agree with TRBD1. The CDR3 is 16 residues long. Germline CDR1 KGHSH, CDR2 LQKENI. V gave up 3 bases and J gave up 0 bases; unmatched junction bases: 3. The CDR3 spells CASSPPGQGSYNEQFF. The CDR3 nucleotides are TGTGCCAGCTCACCCCCGGGACAGGGCTCCTACAATGAGCAGTTCTTC. The full variable domain, with the rest looked up from reference TRBV18 and TRBJ2-1, is NAGVMQNPRHLVRRRGQEARLRCSPMKGHSHVYWYRQLPEEGLKFMVYLQKENIIDESGMPKERFSAEFPKEGPSILRIQQVVRGDSAAYFCASSPPGQGSYNEQFFGPGTRLTVL.

This chain joins TRBV9 and TRBJ1-1; weak D call: TRBD1 (5 bases). There are 12 residues in the CDR3. V was cut by 0 bases and J by 7 bases, with 7 bases left in between. Germline V lookup: CDR1 SGDLS, CDR2 YYNGEE. The CDR3 region has the DNA TGTGCCAGCAGCGTAGTAAGGGGTGAAGCTTTCTTT. It translates to CASSVVRGEAFF.

The rearrangement joins TRBV18 to TRBJ2-7; D might be TRBD1 (6 bases). The CDR3 sequence is 17 residues long. Germline CDR1 is KGHSH and CDR2 is LQKENI. V lost 3 bases, J lost 5 bases, and 23 bases lay in between. The CDR3 is CASSPLVGTRDTHEQYF. In DNA, the CDR3 is TGTGCCAGCTCACCCCTTGTGGGGACCCGGGACACCCACGAGCAGTACTTC. Full variable domain (rest looked up from reference TRBV18 and TRBJ2-7): NAGVMQNPRHLVRRRGQEARLRCSPMKGHSHVYWYRQLPEEGLKFMVYLQKENIIDESGMPKERFSAEFPKEGPSILRIQQVVRGDSAAYFCASSPLVGTRDTHEQYFGPGTRLTVT.

The chain carries TRBV28 and TRBJ2-1; 13 bases agree with TRBD2. CDR1 and CDR2 (germline): MDHEN, SYDVKM. The CDR3 runs 20 residues. V lost 0 bases, J lost 4 bases, and 12 bases stayed unmatched. The CDR3 bases are TGTGCCAGCAGTTTATGGACATGGGGACTAGCGGGAAGGGAATACAATGAGCAGTTCTTC. Protein sequence: CASSLWTWGLAGREYNEQFF.

The chain uses TRBV15 and TRBJ2-3; D is undetermined. CDR3 length: 15 residues. The V end lost 5 bases, the J end lost 0 bases, and 12 bases lay between the germline ends. Germline CDR1 and CDR2: LNHNV and YYDKDF (reference sequence). The CDR3 DNA follows: TGTGCCACCAGCGATTCACCAGCTAGCACAGATACGCAGTATTTT. It encodes CATSDSPASTDTQYF.

The chain combines TRBV6-1 with TRBJ2-2; D gene uncertain. Germline-derived CDR1 and CDR2 are MNHNS and SASEGT. The V and J ends lost 9 bases and 3 bases respectively, with 8 bases between them. The CDR3 contains 12 residues. The CDR3 DNA is TGTGCCAGTTCGACTTACACCGGGGAGCTGTTTTTT. Protein sequence: CASSTYTGELFF.

The count of this clone is one. The rearrangement joins TRBV10-3 to TRBJ1-5, with D tentatively TRBD1 (6 bases). The CDR3 runs 16 residues. V was cut by 1 base and J by 1 base, with 11 bases left in between. CDR1 is ENHRY, CDR2 SYGVKD, per germline. The CDR3: CAISEWAGQSNQPQHF. CDR3 DNA: TGTGCCATCAGTGAGTGGGCAGGACAGAGCAATCAGCCCCAGCATTTT.

This chain uses TRBV19 with TRBJ2-2; TRBD1 matches at 11 bases. The V segment lost 7 bases and the J segment 5 bases; nucleotides outside the gene matches: 6. The length of the CDR3 is 15 residues. CDR1 and CDR2 from the germline V gene are LNHDA and SQIVND (reference sequence). The CDR3 region is CASNKDRGLTGELFF. The CDR3 DNA is TGTGCCAGTAACAAGGACAGGGGGCTTACCGGGGAGCTGTTTTTT.

This chain uses TRBV5-1 with TRBJ2-7; 8 positions agree with TRBD1. Germline CDR1 reads SGHRS; CDR2 reads YFSETQ. The CDR3 length is 16 residues. The ends lost 4 bases at V and 0 bases at J; junction bases unmatched: 9. CDR3 region: CASSAYRGSSSYEQYF. CDR3 nucleotides: TGCGCCAGCAGCGCCTACAGGGGGTCCAGCTCCTACGAGCAGTACTTC.

V is TRBV18 and J is TRBJ2-7; 7 bases line up with TRBD2. There are 13 residues in the CDR3. Unmatched junction bases numbered 4, after V lost 5 bases and J lost 3 bases. The germline V gene has CDR1 KGHSH and CDR2 LQKENI. The CDR3 DNA reads as TGTGCCAGCTCAGCTCAGCGGGACTACGAGCAGTACTTC. Translation gives CASSAQRDYEQYF. Supplemented by reference TRBV18 and TRBJ2-7, the full variable domain reads NAGVMQNPRHLVRRRGQEARLRCSPMKGHSHVYWYRQLPEEGLKFMVYLQKENIIDESGMPKERFSAEFPKEGPSILRIQQVVRGDSAAYFCASSAQRDYEQYFGPGTRLTVT.

CDR3: CASSLGLPPDTQYF. CDR3 sequence (DNA): TGTGCCAGCAGCTTAGGTCTACCCCCAGATACGCAGTATTTT. The chain is built from TRBV5-8 and TRBJ2-3; D call uncertain. CDR1 SGHTS and CDR2 YDEGEE come from the germline V gene. V lost 2 bases, J lost 4 bases, and 11 bases lay in between. The CDR3 has 14 residues.

CDR3 nucleotide sequence: TGTGCCAGCAGGCCCGGGGGTGGGAGCGATACGCAGTATTTT. Translation: CASRPGGGSDTQYF. This chain uses TRBV11-1 with TRBJ2-3; tentative D call: TRBD2 (6 bases). The length of the CDR3 is 14 residues. Germline values: CDR1 SGHAT, CDR2 FQDESV (reference sequence). V shed 6 bases and J shed 6 bases, with 16 bases lying between them.

V and J are TRBV14 and TRBJ1-3, with 8 positions matching TRBD1. The CDR3 totals 15 residues. After removal of 3 bases from V and 4 bases from J, the junction contained 5 bases not matched to a gene. Looked up from germline, CDR1 is SGHDN and CDR2 is FVKESK. The CDR3 spells CASSHQGAAGNTIYF. In DNA form, the CDR3 reads TGTGCCAGCAGCCATCAGGGGGCGGCCGGAAACACCATATATTTT.

This chain links TRBV5-1 with TRBJ2-1, with D perhaps TRBD1 or TRBD2 (5 bases each). The germline V gene has CDR1 SGHRS and CDR2 YFSETQ. V gave up 4 bases and J gave up 9 bases, with 20 bases separating them. CDR3 length equals 15 residues. The CDR3 sequence: CASSVDPARGGEQFF. The CDR3 region has the DNA TGCGCCAGCAGCGTCGACCCGGCCCGGGGCGGTGAGCAGTTCTTC.

The chain couples TRBV29-1 to TRBJ1-2; possible D gene TRBD1, 5 bases. Germline-derived CDR1 and CDR2 are SQVTM and ANQGSEA. CDR3 length: 14 residues. Trimming took 0 bases from V and 3 from J, leaving 11 bases between them. CDR3 loop: CSVEDGRDDYGYTF. CDR3 sequence (DNA): TGCAGCGTTGAAGATGGAAGGGACGACTATGGCTACACCTTC. The full variable domain, rest sourced from reference TRBV29-1 and TRBJ1-2, is SAVISQKPSRDICQRGTSLTIQCQVDSQVTMMFWYRQQPGQSLTLIATANQGSEATYESGFVIDKFPISRPNLTFSTLTVSNMSPEDSSIYLCSVEDGRDDYGYTFGSGTRLTVV.

The V call is TRBV18, the J call TRBJ1-1, with D possibly being TRBD1 (5 bases). V lost 1 base, J lost 0 bases, and 12 bases lay in between. The CDR3 runs 16 residues. CDR1 and CDR2 from the germline V gene are KGHSH and LQKENI. The CDR3 is CASSPLLGEMNTEAFF. As DNA, the CDR3 is TGTGCCAGCTCACCACTATTGGGGGAGATGAACACTGAAGCTTTCTTT.

The gene calls are TRBV9 and TRBJ2-2, with 9 bases identical to TRBD2. The V gene's germline CDR1 is SGDLS and CDR2 YYNGEE. The ends lost 0 bases at V and 10 bases at J; junction bases unmatched: 4. The CDR3 consists of 14 residues. CDR3 sequence reads: CASSVGAGGPELFF. DNA of the CDR3: TGTGCCAGCAGCGTAGGGGCGGGAGGGCCGGAGCTGTTTTTT.

V is TRBV30 and J is TRBJ2-3; D gene unclear. This CDR3 comprises 13 residues. Germline V lookup: CDR1 GTSNPN, CDR2 SVGIG (reference sequence). The CDR3 reads CATCAASTDTQYF. The CDR3 DNA is TGTGCGACTTGCGCGGCTAGCACAGATACGCAGTATTTT.

The chain has TRBV7-2 and TRBJ2-7; 7 nucleotides agree with TRBD2. There are 15 residues in the CDR3. V shed 5 bases and J 2 bases; nucleotides not matched to a gene: 9. In germline, CDR1 is SGHTA, CDR2 FQGNSA. The CDR3 loop is CASSDGLAGAYEQYF. The CDR3 DNA follows: TGTGCCAGCAGCGACGGGTTAGCGGGTGCCTACGAGCAGTACTTC.

The CDR3 nucleotides read TGCGCCAGCGGGCCCACAGATACGCAGTATTTT. As protein: CASGPTDTQYF. The chain recombines TRBV5-1 with TRBJ2-3; D is unresolved. The CDR3 runs 11 residues. V was cut by 7 bases and J by 2 bases, with 5 bases left in between. Germline assignment: CDR1 SGHRS and CDR2 YFSETQ. Complete variable domain (other parts from reference TRBV5-1 and TRBJ2-3): KAGVTQTPRYLIKTRGQQVTLSCSPISGHRSVSWYQQTPGQGLQFLFEYFSETQRNKGNFPGRFSGRQFSNSRSEMNVSTLELGDSALYLCASGPTDTQYFGPGTRLTVL.

The chain has TRBV28 and TRBJ1-2; 7 bases are a match to TRBD1. Germline V lookup: CDR1 MDHEN, CDR2 SYDVKM. V shed 6 bases and J 2 bases; nucleotides not matched to a gene: 9. The CDR3 contains 15 residues. The CDR3 nucleotides are TGTGCCAGCAGCCTAGGGGGACAGCTAAACTATGGCTACACCTTC. Translating it yields CASSLGGQLNYGYTF.

The chain links TRBV27 to TRBJ1-4, with a weak D call TRBD1 (6 bases). The CDR3 loop spans 17 amino acids. The V gene lost 3 bases and the J gene lost 8 bases, with 22 bases spanning the gap. Germline-derived CDR1 and CDR2 are MNHEY and SMNVEV (reference sequence). The CDR3 here is CASSFFGLGTNFEKLFF. As DNA, the CDR3 is TGTGCCAGCAGTTTTTTCGGTCTCGGGACAAATTTCGAAAAACTGTTTTTT.

This rearrangement joins TRBV18 to TRBJ2-7, with D hard to call. CDR3 length: 10 residues. The V end lost 6 bases, the J end lost 5 bases, and 5 bases lay between the germline ends. CDR1 is KGHSH and CDR2 is LQKENI in the germline V gene. CDR3 residues: CASSNNEQYF. In DNA, the CDR3 is TGTGCCAGCTCCAACAACGAGCAGTACTTC.

This clone has a handful of counts. In DNA, the CDR3 is TGTGCCAGCAGCTTCTCTAGGAACACTGAAGCTTTCTTT. As protein: CASSFSRNTEAFF. This chain joins TRBV14 and TRBJ1-1, with no clear D. Germline CDR1 and CDR2: SGHDN and FVKESK. This CDR3 region has 13 residues. V was trimmed by 5 bases and J by 1 base, leaving 8 bases between them.

V usage is TRBV5-1 and J usage is TRBJ2-1; the D gene is possibly TRBD2 (6 bases). Per germline, CDR1 SGHRS and CDR2 YFSETQ. The CDR3 consists of 14 residues. V lost 5 bases, J lost 0 bases, and 9 bases lay in between. The chain's CDR3 is CASSTDYSYNEQFF. CDR3 bases: TGCGCCAGCAGTACGGACTACTCCTACAATGAGCAGTTCTTC.

The gene calls are TRBV28 and TRBJ2-3; D not certain. V was cut by 2 bases and J by 3 bases, with 15 bases left in between. The length of the CDR3 is 16 residues. Per germline, CDR1 MDHEN and CDR2 SYDVKM. This chain's CDR3 is CASSLGDSTGTDTQYF. In DNA form, the CDR3 reads TGTGCCAGCAGTTTAGGAGACTCCACTGGGACAGATACGCAGTATTTT. Together with reference TRBV28 and TRBJ2-3, the CDR3 gives the full variable domain: DVKVTQSSRYLVKRTGEKVFLECVQDMDHENMFWYRQDPGLGLRLIYFSYDVKMKEKGDIPEGYSVSREKKERFSLILESASTNQTSMYLCASSLGDSTGTDTQYFGPGTRLTVL.

This chain links TRBV4-1 with TRBJ2-3, with 11 bases fitting TRBD1. Germline V lookup: CDR1 MGHRA, CDR2 YSYEKL. CDR3 length equals 17 residues. V lost 1 base, J lost 0 bases, and 3 bases stayed unmatched. CDR3 sequence reads: CASSQVGQGGSTDTQYF. The CDR3 DNA reads as TGCGCCAGCAGCCAAGTGGGACAGGGGGGAAGCACAGATACGCAGTATTTT.

J is TRBJ1-1 and V is TRBV5-1; the D gene is possibly TRBD1 (6 bases). Looked up from germline, CDR1 is SGHRS and CDR2 is YFSETQ. The CDR3 length is 14 residues. V lost 1 base, J lost 5 bases, and 12 bases lay in between. The CDR3 nucleotides read TGCGCCAGCAGCTTGCACAGGGAGGGTACTGAAGCTTTCTTT. It is translated as CASSLHREGTEAFF.